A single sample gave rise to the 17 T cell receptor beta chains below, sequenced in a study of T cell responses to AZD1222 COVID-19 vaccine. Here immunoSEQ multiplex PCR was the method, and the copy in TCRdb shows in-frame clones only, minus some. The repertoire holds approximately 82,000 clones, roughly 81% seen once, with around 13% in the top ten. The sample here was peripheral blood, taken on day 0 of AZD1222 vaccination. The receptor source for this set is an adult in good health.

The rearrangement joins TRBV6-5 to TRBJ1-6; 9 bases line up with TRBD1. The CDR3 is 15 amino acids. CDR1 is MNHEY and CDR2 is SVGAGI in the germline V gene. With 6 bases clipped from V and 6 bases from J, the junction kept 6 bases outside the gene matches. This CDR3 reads CASRVGTGSNSPLHF. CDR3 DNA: TGTGCCAGCAGAGTCGGGACAGGGTCTAATTCACCCCTCCACTTT.

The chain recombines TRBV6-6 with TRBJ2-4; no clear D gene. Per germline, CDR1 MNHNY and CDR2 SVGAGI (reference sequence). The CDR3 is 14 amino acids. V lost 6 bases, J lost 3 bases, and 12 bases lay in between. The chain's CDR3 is CASRQIGDKNIQYF. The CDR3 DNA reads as TGTGCCAGCAGACAGATCGGAGACAAAAACATTCAGTACTTC.

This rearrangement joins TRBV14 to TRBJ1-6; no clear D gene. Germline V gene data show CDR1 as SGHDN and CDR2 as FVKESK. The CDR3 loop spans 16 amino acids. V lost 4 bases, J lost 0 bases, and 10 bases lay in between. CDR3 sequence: CASSPERSSYNSPLHF. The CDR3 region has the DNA TGTGCCAGCAGCCCGGAACGAAGCTCCTATAATTCACCCCTCCACTTT.

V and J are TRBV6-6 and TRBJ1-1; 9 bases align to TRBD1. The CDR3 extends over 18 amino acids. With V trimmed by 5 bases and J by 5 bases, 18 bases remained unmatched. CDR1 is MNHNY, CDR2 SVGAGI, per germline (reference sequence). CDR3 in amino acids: CASSLFSGTGSLRTEAFF. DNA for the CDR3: TGTGCCAGCAGTCTCTTTTCCGGGACAGGGTCGTTGAGGACTGAAGCTTTCTTT.

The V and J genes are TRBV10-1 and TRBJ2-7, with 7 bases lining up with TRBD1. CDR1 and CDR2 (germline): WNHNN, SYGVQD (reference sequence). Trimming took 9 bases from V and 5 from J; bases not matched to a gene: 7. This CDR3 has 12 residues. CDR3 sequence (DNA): TGCGCCAGGCAAGAGGGGGCTAACGAGCAGTACTTC. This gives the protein CARQEGANEQYF.

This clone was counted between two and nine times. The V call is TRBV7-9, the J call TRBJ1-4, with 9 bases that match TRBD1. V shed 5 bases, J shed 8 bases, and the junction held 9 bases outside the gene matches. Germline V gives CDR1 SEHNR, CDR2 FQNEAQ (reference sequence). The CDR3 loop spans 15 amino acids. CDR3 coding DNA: TGTGCCAGCAGCCGCGGACAGGGGTCATCAGAAAAACTGTTTTTT. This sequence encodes CASSRGQGSSEKLFF.

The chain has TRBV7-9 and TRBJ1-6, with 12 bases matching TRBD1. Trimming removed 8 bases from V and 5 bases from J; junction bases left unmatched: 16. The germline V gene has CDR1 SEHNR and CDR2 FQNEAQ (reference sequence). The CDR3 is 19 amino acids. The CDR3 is CASCPGGTGGPSHNSPLHF. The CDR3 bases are TGTGCCAGCTGCCCGGGTGGGACAGGGGGCCCTTCCCATAATTCACCCCTCCACTTT.

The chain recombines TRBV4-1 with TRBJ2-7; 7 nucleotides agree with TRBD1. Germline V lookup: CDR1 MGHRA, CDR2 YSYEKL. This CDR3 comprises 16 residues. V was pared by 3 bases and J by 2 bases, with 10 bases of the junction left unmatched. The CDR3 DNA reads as TGCGCCAGCAGCCAGAGAGTAGGACAGGTAACCTACGAGCAGTACTTC. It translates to CASSQRVGQVTYEQYF.

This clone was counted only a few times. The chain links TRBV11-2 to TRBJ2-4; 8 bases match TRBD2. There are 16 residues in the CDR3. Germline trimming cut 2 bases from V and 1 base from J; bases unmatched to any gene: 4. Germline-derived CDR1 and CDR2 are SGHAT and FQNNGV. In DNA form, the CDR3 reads TGTGCCAGCAGCTTATCGACTAGCGCTGCCAAAAACATTCAGTACTTC. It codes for CASSLSTSAAKNIQYF.

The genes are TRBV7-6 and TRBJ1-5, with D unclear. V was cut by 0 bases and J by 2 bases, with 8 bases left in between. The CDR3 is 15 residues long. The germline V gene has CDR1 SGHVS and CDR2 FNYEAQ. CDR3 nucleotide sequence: TGTGCCAGCAGCTTAGCGATCGGGGGCAATCAGCCCCAGCATTTT. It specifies CASSLAIGGNQPQHF.

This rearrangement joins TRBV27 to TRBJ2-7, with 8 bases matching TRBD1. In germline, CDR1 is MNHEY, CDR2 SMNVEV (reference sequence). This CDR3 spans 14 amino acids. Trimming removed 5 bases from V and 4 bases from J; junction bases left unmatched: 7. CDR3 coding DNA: TGTGCCAGCAGTAGACAGACAGGGGAATACGAGCAGTACTTC. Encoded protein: CASSRQTGEYEQYF.

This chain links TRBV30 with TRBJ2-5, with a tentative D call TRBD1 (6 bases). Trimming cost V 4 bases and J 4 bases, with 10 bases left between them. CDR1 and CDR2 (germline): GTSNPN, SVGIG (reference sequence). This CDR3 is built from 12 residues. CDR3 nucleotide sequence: TGTGCCTGGACCCAGGGGAGAGAGACCCAGTACTTC. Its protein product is CAWTQGRETQYF.

CDR3 DNA: TGCGCCAGCAGCTTCGGGTTCGGGCTCCCAAACACTGAAGCTTTCTTT. Encoded protein: CASSFGFGLPNTEAFF. The chain employs TRBV5-1 and TRBJ1-1, with D uncertain. Trimming shortened V by 2 bases and J by 2 bases, and 16 bases separated the two germline ends. Germline lookup yields CDR1 SGHRS and CDR2 YFSETQ. The CDR3 has 16 amino acids. Looking up the rest from reference TRBV5-1 and TRBJ1-1 gives the full variable domain: KAGVTQTPRYLIKTRGQQVTLSCSPISGHRSVSWYQQTPGQGLQFLFEYFSETQRNKGNFPGRFSGRQFSNSRSEMNVSTLELGDSALYLCASSFGFGLPNTEAFFGQGTRLTVV.

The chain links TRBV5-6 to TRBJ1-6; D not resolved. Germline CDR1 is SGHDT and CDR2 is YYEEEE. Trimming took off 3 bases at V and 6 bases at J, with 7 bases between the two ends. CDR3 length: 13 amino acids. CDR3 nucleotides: TGTGCCAGCAGCTCCGGACCTAATTCACCCCTCCACTTT. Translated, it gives CASSSGPNSPLHF. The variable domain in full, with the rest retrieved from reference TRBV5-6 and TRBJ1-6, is DAGVTQSPTHLIKTRGQQVTLRCSPKSGHDTVSWYQQALGQGPQFIFQYYEEEERQRGNFPDRFSGHQFPNYSSELNVNALLLGDSALYLCASSSGPNSPLHFGNGTRLTVT.

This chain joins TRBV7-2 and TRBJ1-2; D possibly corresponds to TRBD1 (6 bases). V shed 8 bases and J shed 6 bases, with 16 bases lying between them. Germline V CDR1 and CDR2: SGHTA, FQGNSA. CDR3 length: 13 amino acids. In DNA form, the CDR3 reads TGTGCCAGCTCCGACTCACAGGGAAATGGCTACACCTTC. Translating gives CASSDSQGNGYTF.

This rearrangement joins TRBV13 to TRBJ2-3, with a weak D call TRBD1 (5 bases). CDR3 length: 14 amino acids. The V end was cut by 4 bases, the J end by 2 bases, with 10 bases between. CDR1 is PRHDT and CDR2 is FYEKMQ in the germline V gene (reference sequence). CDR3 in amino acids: CASSYDSPTDTQYF. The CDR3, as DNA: TGTGCCAGCAGCTATGACAGCCCCACAGATACGCAGTATTTT.

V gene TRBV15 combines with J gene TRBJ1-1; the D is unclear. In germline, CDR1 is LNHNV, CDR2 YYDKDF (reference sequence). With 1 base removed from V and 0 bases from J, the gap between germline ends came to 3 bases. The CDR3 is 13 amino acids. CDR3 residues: CATSRVLNTEAFF. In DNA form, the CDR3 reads TGTGCCACCAGCAGAGTTCTGAACACTGAAGCTTTCTTT.